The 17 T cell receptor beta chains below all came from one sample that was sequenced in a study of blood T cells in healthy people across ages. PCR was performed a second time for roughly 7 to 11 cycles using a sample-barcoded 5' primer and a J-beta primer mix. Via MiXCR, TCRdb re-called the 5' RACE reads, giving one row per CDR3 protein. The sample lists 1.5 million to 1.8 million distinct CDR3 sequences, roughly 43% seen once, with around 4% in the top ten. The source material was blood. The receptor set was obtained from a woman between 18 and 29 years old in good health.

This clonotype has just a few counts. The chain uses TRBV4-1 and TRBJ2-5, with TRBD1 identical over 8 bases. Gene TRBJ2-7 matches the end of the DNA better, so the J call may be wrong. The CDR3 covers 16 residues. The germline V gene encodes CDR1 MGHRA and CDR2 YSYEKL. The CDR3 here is CASSQVWGTGSDEQYF. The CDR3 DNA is TGCGCCAGCAGCCAAGTATGGGGGACAGGCAGCGACGAGCAGTACTTC.

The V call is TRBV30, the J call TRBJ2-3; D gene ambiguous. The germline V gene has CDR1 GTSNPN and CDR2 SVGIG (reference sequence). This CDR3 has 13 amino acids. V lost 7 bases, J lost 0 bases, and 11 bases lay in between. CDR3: CASPGPSTDTQYF. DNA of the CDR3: TGTGCCTCCCCCGGGCCTAGCACAGATACGCAGTATTTT.

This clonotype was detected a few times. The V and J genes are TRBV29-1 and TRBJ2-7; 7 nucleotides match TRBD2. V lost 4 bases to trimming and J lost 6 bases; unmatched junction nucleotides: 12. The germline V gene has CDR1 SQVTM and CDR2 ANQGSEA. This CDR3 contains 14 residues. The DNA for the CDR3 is TGCAGCGTTGTAGCAGCGGGAAAGTCGGGCGAGCAGTACTTC. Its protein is CSVVAAGKSGEQYF.

CDR3 amino acids: CASSLNVNYGYTF. The CDR3 DNA is TGTGCCAGCAGCTTGAATGTTAACTATGGCTACACCTTC. V is TRBV7-9 and J is TRBJ1-2; no clear D gene. Germline V gives CDR1 SEHNR, CDR2 FQNEAQ (reference sequence). The CDR3 totals 13 residues. The V gene lost 3 bases and the J gene lost 1 base, with 6 bases spanning the gap.

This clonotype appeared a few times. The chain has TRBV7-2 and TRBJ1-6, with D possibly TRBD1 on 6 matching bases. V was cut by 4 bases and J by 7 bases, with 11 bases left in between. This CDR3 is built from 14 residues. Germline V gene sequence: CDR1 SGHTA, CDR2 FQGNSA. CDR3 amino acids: CASSSQGRNSPLHF. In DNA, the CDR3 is TGTGCCAGCAGCTCCCAGGGGAGGAATTCACCCCTCCACTTT.

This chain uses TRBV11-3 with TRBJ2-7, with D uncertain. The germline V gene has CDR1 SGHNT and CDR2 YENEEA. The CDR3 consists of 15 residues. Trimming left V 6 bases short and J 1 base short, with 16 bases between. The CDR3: CASSPNGPRSYEQYF. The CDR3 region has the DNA TGTGCCAGCAGTCCTAATGGGCCCCGATCCTACGAGCAGTACTTC.

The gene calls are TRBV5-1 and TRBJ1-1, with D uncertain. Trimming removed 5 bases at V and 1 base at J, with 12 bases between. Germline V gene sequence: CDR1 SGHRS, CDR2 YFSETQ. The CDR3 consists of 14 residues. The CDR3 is CASSRAVSNTEAFF. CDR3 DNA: TGCGCCAGCAGTAGGGCGGTTTCGAACACTGAAGCTTTCTTT.

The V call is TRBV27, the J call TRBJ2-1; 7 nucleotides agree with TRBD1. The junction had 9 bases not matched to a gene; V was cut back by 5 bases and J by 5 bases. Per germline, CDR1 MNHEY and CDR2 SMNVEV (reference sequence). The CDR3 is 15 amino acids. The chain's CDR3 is CASSPIQGSDNEQFF. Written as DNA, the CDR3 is TGTGCCAGCAGTCCTATACAGGGGAGCGACAATGAGCAGTTCTTC.

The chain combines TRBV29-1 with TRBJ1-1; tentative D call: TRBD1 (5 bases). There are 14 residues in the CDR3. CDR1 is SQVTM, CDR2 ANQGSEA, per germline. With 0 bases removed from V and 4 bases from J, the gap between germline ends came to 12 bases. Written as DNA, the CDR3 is TGCAGCGTTGAAGATCCACCGAGGGGCACTGAAGCTTTCTTT. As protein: CSVEDPPRGTEAFF.

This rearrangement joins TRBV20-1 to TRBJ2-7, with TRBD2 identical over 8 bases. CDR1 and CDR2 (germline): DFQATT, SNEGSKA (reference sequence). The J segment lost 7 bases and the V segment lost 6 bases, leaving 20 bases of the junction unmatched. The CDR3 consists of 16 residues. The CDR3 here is CSASSRAGATYNEQYF. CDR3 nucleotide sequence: TGCAGTGCCTCCTCTCGAGCGGGGGCCACTTACAATGAGCAGTACTTC.

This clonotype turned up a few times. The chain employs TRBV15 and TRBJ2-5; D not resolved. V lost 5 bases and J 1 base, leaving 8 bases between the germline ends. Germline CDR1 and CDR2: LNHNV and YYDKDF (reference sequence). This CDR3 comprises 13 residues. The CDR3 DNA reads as TGTGCCACCAGCCCCCGGTTCCAAGAGACCCAGTACTTC. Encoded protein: CATSPRFQETQYF.

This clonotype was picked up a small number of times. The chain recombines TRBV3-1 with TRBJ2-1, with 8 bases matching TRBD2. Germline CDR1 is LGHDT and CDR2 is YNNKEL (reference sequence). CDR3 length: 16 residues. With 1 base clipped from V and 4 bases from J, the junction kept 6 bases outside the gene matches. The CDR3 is CASSQGYGGAYNEQFF. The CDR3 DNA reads TGTGCCAGCAGCCAAGGGTACGGGGGGGCTTACAATGAGCAGTTCTTC.

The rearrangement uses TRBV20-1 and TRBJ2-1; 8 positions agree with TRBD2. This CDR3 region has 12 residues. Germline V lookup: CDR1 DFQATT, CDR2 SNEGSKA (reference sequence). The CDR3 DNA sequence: TGCAGACCAGCGGGGGAAAACAATGAGCAGTTCTTC. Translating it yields CRPAGENNEQFF.

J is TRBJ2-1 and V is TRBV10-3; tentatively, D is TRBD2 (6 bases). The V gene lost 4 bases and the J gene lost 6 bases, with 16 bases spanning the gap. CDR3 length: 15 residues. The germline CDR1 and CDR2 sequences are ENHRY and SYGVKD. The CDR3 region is CAISGRGTLSNEQFF. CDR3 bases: TGTGCCATCAGTGGTCGCGGGACCCTAAGCAATGAGCAGTTCTTC.

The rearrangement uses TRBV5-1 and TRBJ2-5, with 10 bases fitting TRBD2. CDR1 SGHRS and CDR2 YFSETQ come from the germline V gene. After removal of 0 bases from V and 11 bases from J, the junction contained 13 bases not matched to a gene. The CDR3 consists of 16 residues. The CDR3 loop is CASSLGSGGAINEQYF. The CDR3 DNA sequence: TGCGCCAGCAGCTTGGGGAGCGGGGGGGCGATCAATGAGCAGTACTTC.

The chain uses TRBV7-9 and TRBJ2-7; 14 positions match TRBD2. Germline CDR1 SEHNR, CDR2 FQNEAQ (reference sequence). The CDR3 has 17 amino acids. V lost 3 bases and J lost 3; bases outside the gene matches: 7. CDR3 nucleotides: TGTGCCAGCAGCTTTCGCCAGGGACTAGCGGGAGTCTACGAGCAGTACTTC. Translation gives CASSFRQGLAGVYEQYF.

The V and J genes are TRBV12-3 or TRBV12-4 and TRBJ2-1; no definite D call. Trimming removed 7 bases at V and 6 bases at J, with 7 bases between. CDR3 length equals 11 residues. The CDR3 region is CASKTFNEQFF. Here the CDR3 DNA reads TGTGCCAGCAAGACTTTCAATGAGCAGTTCTTC.